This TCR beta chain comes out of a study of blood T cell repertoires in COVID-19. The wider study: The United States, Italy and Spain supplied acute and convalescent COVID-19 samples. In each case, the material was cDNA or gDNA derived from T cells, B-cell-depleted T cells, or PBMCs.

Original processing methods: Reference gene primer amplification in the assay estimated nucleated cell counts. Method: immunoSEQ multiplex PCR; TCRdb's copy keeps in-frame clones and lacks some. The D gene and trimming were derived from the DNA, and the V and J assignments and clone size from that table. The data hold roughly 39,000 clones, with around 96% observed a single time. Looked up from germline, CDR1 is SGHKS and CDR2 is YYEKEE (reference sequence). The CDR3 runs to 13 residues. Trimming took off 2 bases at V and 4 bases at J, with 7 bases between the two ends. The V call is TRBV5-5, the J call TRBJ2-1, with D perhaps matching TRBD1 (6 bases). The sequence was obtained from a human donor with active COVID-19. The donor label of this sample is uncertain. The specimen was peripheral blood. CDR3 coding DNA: TGTGCCAGCAGCTTACAGGGTTACAATGAGCAGTTCTTC. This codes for CASSLQGYNEQFF.